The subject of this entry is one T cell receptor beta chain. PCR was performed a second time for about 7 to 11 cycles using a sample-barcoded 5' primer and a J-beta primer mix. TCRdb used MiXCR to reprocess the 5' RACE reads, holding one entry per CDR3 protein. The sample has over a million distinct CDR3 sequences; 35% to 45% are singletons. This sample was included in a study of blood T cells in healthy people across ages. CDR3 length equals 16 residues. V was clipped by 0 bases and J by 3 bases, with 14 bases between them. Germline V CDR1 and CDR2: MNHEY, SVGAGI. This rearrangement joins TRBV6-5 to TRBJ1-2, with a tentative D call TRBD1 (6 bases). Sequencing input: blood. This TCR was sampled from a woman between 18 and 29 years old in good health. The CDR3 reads CASSYSKGDIYYGYTF. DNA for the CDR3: TGTGCCAGCAGTTACTCGAAGGGGGACATCTACTATGGCTACACCTTC.